These T cell receptor beta chains were read from a single sample in a study of cytomegalovirus exposure and HLA in healthy donors. Assay used: immunoSEQ multiplex PCR; TCRdb lists only in-frame clones, some missing. The sample has 70,000 to 100,000 clones, 67% seen once; the top ten hold less than 8%. The specimen was PBMCs. These TCRs come from a woman aged 45-60 years in good health and CMV-seropositive. Each CDR3 is given with its conserved first and last residue.

TRBJ2-7	TRBV5-1	12	CASSVSGYEQYF
TRBJ1-2	TRBV2	14	CASSEADSLVGYTF
TRBJ1-1	TRBV28	11	CASHRDSKAFF
TRBJ1-2	TRBV6-6	14	CASKPDLDGYGYTF
TRBJ2-5	TRBV7-9	16	CSSSSLPKLLQETQYF
TRBJ1-3	TRBV14	18	CASSQARVTRGTGNTIYF
TRBJ1-2	TRBV10-3	12	CAISELIDGYTF
TRBJ1-2	TRBV27	13	CASSLTGVDGYTF
TRBJ2-1	TRBV9	13	CASSAARVNEQFF
TRBJ2-1	TRBV9	15	CASSVESSGGRPQFF
TRBJ2-7	TRBV4-2	15	CASSQGVGGPDEQYF
TRBJ2-3	TRBV10-3	18	CAIMILAGGLYHTDTQYF
TRBJ2-3	TRBV5-1	16	CASSLDQIGGTDTQYF
TRBJ1-2	TRBV28	14	CASRGIGGPGGYTF
TRBJ2-4	TRBV7-2	16	CASSLSQGGEADIQYF
TRBJ2-2	TRBV7-2	15	CASSKQGSNTGELFF
TRBJ2-1	TRBV2	14	CASRHRGSYNEQFF
TRBJ2-2	TRBV7-2	18	CASSHQRSGTGMIGELFF
TRBJ1-2	TRBV7-8	15	CASSPDWGLDYGYTF
TRBJ2-5	TRBV11-3	16	CASSLGTSGGEETQYF
TRBJ2-7	TRBV5-1	19	CASSLRSIDPGQVSYEQCF
TRBJ2-5	TRBV5-1	16	CASSSELAGLGETQYF
TRBJ1-1	TRBV5-1	15	CASSLTGGSATEAFF
TRBJ2-1	TRBV5-1	11	CASSSYNEQFF
TRBJ2-7	TRBV5-5	15	CASSFALFGSYEQYF
TRBJ1-3	TRBV7-2	16	CASSLRGGAEGNTIYF
TRBJ1-1	TRBV21-1	13	CASSNLPKTEAFF
TRBJ1-2	TRBV27	12	CASSLSGGGYTF
TRBJ2-1	TRBV5-4	13	CASSSDRGGEQFF
TRBJ1-2	TRBV7-9	16	CSSSLGGGRTIYGYTF
TRBJ2-3	TRBV10-2	11	CARQQTDTQYF
TRBJ1-2	TRBV6-5	13	CASSDTGTHGYTF
TRBJ1-2	TRBV29-1	12	CSAADRDYGYTF
TRBJ2-4	TRBV19	17	CASSPLEAKLAKNIQYF
TRBJ2-1	TRBV11-2	14	CASSLEGLDNEQFF
TRBJ2-3	TRBV18	17	CASSLTRGGPLKDTQYF
TRBJ1-4	TRBV27	14	CASSLSRRFEKLFF
TRBJ1-4	TRBV30	14	CAWRLTGVGEKLFF
TRBJ1-6	TRBV7-9	16	CASSLVLEGAGSPLHF
TRBJ1-2	TRBV6-5	13	CASSYAVLYGYTF
TRBJ2-3	TRBV6-5	14	CASRLPGNTDTQYF
TRBJ1-6	TRBV6-5	15	CASSYEGQGVSPLHF
TRBJ2-4	TRBV6-1	17	CASSERQGGEGKNIQYF
TRBJ1-2	TRBV27	15	CASSLGQGSIYGYTF
TRBJ1-1	TRBV2	16	CASVVGQGALLREAFF
TRBJ1-1	TRBV30	13	CAGEQGQGTEAFF